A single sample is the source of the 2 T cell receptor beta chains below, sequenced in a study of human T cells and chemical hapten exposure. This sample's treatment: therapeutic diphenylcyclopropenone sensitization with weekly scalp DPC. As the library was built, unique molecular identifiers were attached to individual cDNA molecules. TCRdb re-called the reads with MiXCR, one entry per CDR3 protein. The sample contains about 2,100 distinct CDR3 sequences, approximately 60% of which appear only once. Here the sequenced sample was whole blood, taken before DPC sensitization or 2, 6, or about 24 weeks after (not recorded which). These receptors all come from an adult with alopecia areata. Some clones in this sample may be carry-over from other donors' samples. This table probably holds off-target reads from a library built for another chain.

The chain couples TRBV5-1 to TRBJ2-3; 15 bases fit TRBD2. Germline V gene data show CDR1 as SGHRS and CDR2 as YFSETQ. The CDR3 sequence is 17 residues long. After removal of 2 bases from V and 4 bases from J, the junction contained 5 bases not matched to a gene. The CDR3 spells CASSFSGLAGGPDTQYF. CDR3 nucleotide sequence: TGCGCCAGCAGCTTTTCTGGACTAGCGGGAGGGCCAGATACGCAGTATTTT.

This CDR3 is CSARDGSEQFF. The DNA of the CDR3 is TGCAGTGCTAGAGATGGGAGTGAGCAGTTCTTC. The chain links TRBV20-1 to TRBJ2-1; maybe TRBD2 (5 bases). This CDR3 has 11 residues. From germline, CDR1 is DFQATT and CDR2 SNEGSKA (reference sequence). V gave up 0 bases and J gave up 9 bases, with 6 bases separating them.